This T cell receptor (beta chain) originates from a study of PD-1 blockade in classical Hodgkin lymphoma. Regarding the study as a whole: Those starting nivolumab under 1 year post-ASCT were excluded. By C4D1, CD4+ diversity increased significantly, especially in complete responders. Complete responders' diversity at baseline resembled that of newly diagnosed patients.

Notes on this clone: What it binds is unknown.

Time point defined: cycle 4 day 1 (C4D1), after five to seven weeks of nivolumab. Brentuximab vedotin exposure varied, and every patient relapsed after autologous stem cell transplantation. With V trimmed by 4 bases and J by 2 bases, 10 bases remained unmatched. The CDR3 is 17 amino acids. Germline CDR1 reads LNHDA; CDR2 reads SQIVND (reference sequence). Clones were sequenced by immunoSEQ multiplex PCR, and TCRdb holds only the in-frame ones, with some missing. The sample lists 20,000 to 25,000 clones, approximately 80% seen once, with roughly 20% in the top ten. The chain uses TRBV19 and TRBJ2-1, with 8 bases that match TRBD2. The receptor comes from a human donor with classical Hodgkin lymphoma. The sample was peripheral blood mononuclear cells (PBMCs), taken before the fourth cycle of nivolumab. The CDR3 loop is CASSNGGAASPYNEQFF. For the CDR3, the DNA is TGTGCCAGTAGTAACGGGGGGGCGGCGAGCCCCTACAATGAGCAGTTCTTC.